This TCR beta chain was identified during a study of T-cell reconstitution after alpha-beta-depleted transplantation in children. A TCRbeta library incorporating unique molecular identifiers was prepared. TCRdb recomputed calls from the PCR reads with MiXCR, one row per CDR3 protein. The sample comprises about 250,000 distinct CDR3 sequences, around 25% of which are singletons, and 4% to 5.5% rests with the top ten. This clonotype turned up a few times. What it binds is not known. Study-wide results and caveats: A year post-transplant, T-cell counts and diversity derived mostly from newly produced T cells.

The TCR was taken from a female patient between 2 and 15 years old who had a stem cell transplant for congenital amegakaryocytic thrombocytopenia, so the T cells may come from the graft donor. This specimen was PBMCs, mostly from graft donor cells, taken 360 days after TCRalphabeta/CD19-depleted stem cell transplant.

The CDR3 sequence is CASSDYAPSGTQYF. Written as DNA, the CDR3 is TGCGCCAGCAGTGACTATGCCCCCTCGGGGACCCAGTACTTC. The chain employs TRBV10-1 and TRBJ2-5; D uncertain. V lost 3 bases to trimming and J lost 7 bases, with 15 bases between them. Germline loops: CDR1 WNHNN, CDR2 SYGVQD (reference sequence). The CDR3 extends over 14 amino acids.